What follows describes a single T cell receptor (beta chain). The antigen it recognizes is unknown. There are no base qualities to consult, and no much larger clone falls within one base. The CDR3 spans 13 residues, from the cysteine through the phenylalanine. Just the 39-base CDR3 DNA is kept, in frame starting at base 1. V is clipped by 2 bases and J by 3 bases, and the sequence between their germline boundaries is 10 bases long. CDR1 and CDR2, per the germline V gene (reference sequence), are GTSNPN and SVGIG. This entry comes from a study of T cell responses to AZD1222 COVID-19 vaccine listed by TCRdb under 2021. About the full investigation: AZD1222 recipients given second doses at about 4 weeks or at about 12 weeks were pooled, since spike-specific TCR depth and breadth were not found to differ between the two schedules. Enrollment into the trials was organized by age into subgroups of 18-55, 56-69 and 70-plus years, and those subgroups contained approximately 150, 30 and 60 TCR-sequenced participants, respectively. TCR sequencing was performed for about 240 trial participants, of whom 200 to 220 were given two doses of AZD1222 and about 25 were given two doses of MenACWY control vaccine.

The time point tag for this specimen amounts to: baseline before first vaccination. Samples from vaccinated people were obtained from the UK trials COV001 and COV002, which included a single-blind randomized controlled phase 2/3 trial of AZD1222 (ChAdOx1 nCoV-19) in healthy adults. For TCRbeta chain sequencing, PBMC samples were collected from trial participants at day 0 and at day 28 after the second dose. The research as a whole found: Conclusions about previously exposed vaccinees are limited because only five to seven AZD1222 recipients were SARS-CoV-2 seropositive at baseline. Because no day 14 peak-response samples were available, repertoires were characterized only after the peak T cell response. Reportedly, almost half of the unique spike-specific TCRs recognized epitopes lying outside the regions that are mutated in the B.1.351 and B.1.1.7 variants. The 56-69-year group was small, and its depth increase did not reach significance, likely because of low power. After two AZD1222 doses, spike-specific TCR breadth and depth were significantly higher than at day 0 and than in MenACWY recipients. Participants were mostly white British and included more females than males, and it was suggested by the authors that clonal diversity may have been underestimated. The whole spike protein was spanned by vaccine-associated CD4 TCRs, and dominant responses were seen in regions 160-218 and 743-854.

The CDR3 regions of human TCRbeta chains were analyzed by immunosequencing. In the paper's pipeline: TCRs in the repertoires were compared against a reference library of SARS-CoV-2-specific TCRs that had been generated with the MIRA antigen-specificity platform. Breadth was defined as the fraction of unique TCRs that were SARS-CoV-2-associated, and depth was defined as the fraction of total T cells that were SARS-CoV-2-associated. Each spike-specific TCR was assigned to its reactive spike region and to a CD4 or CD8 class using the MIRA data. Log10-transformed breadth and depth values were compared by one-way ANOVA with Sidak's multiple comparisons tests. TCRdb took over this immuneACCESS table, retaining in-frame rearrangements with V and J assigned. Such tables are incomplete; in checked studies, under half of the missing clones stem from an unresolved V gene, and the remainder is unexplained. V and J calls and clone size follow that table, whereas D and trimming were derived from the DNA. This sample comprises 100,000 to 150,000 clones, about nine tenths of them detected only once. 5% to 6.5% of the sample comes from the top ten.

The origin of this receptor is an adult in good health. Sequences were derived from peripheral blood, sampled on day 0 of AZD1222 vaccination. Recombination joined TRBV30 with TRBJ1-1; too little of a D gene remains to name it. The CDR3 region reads CAWSPDTYTEAFF. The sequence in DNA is TGTGCCTGGAGTCCCGACACTTACACTGAAGCTTTCTTT. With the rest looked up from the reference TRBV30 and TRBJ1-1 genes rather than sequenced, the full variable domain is SQTIHQWPATLVQPVGSPLSLECTVEGTSNPNLYWYRQAAGRGLQLLFYSVGIGQISSEVPQNLSASRPQDRQFILSSKKLLLSDSGFYLCAWSPDTYTEAFFGQGTRLTVV.